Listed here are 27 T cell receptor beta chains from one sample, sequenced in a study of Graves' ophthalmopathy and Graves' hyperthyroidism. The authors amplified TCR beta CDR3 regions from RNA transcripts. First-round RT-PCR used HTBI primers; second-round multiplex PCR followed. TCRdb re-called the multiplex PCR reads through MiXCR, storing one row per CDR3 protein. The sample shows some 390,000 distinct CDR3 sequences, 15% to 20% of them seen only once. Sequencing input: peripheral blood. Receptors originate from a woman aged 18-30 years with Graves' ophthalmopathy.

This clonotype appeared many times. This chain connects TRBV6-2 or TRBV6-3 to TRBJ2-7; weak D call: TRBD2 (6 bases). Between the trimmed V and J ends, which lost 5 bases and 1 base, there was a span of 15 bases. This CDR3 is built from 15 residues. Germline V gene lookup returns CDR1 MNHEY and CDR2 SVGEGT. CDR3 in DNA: TGTGCCAGCAGTCAACCCCGTGGGGGGTCCTACGAGCAGTACTTC. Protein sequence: CASSQPRGGSYEQYF.

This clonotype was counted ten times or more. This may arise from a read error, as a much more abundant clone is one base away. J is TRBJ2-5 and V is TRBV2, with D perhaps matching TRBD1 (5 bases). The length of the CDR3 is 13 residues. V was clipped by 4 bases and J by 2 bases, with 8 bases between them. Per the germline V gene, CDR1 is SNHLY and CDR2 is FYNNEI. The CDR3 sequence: CASSAAGQETQYF. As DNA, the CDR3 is TGTGCCAGCAGTGCGGCAGGGCAAGAGACCCAGTACTTC.

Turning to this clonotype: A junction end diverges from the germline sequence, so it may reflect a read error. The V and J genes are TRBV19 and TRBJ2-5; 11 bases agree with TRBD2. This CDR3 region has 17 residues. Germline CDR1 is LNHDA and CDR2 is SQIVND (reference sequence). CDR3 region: CASSVRQLAGVMATQYF. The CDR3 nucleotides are TGTGCTAGTAGTGTAAGGCAACTAGCGGGGGTAATGGCGACCCAGTACTTC.

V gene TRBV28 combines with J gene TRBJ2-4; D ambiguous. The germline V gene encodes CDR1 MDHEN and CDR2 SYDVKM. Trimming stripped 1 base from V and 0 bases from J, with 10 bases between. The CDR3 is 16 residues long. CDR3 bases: TGTGCCAGCAGTTTATCCTATTATCTAGCCAAAAACATTCAGTACTTC. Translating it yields CASSLSYYLAKNIQYF. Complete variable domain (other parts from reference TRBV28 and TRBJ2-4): DVKVTQSSRYLVKRTGEKVFLECVQDMDHENMFWYRQDPGLGLRLIYFSYDVKMKEKGDIPEGYSVSREKKERFSLILESASTNQTSMYLCASSLSYYLAKNIQYFGAGTRLSVL.

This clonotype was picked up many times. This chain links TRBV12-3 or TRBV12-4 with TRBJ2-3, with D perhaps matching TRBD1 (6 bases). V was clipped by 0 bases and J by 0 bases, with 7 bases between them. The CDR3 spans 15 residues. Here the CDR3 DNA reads TGTGCCAGCAGTTTAGCGGACAGAAGCACAGATACGCAGTATTTT. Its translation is CASSLADRSTDTQYF.

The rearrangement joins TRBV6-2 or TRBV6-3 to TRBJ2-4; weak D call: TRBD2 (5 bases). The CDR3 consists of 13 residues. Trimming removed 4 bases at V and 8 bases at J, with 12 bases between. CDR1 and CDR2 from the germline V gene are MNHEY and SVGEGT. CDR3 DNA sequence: TGTGCCAGCAGTTTGAGGGAGTGGGACATTCAGTACTTC. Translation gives CASSLREWDIQYF.

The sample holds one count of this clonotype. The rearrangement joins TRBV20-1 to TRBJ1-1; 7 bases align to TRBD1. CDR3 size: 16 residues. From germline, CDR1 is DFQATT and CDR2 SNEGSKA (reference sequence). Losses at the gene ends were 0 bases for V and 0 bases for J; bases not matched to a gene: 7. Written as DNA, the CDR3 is TGCAGTGCTAGAGAACAGGGGTCGGCTTTGAACACTGAAGCTTTCTTT. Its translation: CSAREQGSALNTEAFF.

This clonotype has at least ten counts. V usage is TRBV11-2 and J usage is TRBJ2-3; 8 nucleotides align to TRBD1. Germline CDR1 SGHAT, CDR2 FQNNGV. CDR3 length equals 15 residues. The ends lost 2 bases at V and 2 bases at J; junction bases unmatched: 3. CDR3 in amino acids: CASSLWDRTTDTQYF. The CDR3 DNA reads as TGTGCCAGCAGCTTATGGGACAGGACCACAGATACGCAGTATTTT.

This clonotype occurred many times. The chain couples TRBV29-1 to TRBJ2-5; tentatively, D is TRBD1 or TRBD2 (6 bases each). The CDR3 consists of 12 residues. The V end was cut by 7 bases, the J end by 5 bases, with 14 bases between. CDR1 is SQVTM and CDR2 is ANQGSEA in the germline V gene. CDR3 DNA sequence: TGCAGCGCGGAGGGGGTCGGGGAGACCCAGTACTTC. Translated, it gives CSAEGVGETQYF.

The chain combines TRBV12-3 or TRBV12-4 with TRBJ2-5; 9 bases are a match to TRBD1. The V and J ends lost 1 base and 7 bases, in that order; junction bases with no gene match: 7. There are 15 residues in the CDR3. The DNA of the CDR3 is TGTGCCAGCAGTTTAGTAGGACAGGGGACTTGGACCCAGTACTTC. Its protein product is CASSLVGQGTWTQYF.

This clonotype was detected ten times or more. As DNA, the CDR3 is TGTGCCAGCAGCTACCCAGGGGTAGCCGGGGAGCTGTTTTTT. Protein: CASSYPGVAGELFF. This chain links TRBV5-5 with TRBJ2-2; TRBD1 might be the D (6 bases). The CDR3 contains 14 residues. Germline values: CDR1 SGHKS, CDR2 YYEKEE (reference sequence). V lost 3 bases to trimming and J lost 6 bases, with 12 bases between them.

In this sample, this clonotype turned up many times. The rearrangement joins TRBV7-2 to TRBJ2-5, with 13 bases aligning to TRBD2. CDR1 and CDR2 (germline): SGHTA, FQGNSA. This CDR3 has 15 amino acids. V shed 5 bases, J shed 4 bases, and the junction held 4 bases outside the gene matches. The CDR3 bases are TGTGCCAGCAGCACTTGGACTAGCGGGAGAGAGACCCAGTACTTC. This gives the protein CASSTWTSGRETQYF.

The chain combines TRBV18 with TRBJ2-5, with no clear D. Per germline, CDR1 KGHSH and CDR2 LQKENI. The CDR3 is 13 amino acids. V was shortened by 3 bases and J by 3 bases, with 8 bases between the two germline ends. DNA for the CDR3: TGTGCCAGCTCACCGAGTTTCGAAGAGACCCAGTACTTC. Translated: CASSPSFEETQYF.

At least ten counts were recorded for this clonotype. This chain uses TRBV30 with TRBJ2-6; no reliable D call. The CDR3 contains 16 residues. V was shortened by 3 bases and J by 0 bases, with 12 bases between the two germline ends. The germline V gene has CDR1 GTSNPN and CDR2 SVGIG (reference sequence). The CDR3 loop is CAWRYGLGSGANVLTF. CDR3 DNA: TGTGCCTGGAGATATGGGTTGGGCTCTGGGGCCAACGTCCTGACTTTC.

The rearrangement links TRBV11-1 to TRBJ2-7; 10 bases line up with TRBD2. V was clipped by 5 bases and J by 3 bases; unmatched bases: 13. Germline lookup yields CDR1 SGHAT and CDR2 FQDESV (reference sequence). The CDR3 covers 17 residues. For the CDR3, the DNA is TGTGCCAGCAGCCCGGACCCCGGGACTAGCGAGTACTACGAGCAGTACTTC. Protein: CASSPDPGTSEYYEQYF.

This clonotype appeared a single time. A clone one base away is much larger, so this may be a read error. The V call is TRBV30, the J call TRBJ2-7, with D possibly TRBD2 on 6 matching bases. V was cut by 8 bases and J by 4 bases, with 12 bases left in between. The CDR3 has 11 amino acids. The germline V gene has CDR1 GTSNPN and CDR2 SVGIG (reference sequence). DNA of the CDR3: TGTGCCCGGAAACGGGAGTACGAGCAGTACTTC. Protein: CARKREYEQYF.

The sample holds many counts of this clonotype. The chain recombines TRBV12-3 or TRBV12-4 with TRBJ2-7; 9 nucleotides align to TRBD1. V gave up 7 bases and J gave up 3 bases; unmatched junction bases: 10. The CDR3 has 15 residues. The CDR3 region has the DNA TGTGCCAGCAACGATTCACCGGGACAGGGCTACGAGCAGTACTTC. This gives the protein CASNDSPGQGYEQYF.

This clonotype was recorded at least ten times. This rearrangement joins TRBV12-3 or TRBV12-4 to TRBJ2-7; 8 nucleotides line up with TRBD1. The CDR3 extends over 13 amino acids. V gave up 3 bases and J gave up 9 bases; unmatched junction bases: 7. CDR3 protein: CASSFPRGRGQYF. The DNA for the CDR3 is TGTGCCAGCAGTTTTCCCAGGGGGCGAGGGCAGTACTTC.

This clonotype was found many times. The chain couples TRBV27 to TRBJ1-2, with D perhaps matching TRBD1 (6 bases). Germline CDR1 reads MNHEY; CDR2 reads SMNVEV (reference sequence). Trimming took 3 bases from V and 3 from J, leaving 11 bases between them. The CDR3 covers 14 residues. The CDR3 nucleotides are TGTGCCAGCAGTTTTGTCGCAGGGGACTATGGCTACACCTTC. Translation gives CASSFVAGDYGYTF.

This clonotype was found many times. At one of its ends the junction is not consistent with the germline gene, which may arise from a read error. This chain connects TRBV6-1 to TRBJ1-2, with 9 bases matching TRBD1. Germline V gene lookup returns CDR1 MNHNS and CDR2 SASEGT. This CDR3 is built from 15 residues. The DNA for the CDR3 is TGTGCCAGCAGGGAAGGGACAGGGAATTTGTCTGGCTACACCTTC. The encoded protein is CASREGTGNLSGYTF.

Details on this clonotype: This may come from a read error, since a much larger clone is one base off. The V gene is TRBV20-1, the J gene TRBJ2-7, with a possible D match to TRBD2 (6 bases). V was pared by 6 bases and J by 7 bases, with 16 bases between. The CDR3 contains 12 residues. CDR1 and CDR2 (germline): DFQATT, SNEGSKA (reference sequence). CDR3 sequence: CSASGRFGEQYF. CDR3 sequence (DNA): TGCAGTGCCTCGGGGAGGTTTGGAGAGCAGTACTTC.

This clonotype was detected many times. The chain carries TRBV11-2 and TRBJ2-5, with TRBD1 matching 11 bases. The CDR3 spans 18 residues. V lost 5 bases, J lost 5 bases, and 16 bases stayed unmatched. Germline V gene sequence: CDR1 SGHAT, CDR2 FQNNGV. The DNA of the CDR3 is TGTGCCAGCAGCCCGCTCCGCGGGACAGGGGGTTATGGGGAGACCCAGTACTTC. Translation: CASSPLRGTGGYGETQYF. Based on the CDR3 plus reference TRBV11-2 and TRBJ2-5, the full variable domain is EAGVAQSPRYKIIEKRQSVAFWCNPISGHATLYWYQQILGQGPKLLIQFQNNGVVDDSQLPKDRFSAERLKGVDSTLKIQPAKLEDSAVYLCASSPLRGTGGYGETQYFGPGTRLLVL.

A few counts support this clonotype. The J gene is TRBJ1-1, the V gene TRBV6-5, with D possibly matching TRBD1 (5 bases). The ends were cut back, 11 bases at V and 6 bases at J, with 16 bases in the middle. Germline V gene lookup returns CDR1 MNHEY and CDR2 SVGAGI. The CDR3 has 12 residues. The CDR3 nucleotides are TGTGCCGGACGAGCCCAGGGTGCTGAAGCTTTCTTT. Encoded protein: CAGRAQGAEAFF.

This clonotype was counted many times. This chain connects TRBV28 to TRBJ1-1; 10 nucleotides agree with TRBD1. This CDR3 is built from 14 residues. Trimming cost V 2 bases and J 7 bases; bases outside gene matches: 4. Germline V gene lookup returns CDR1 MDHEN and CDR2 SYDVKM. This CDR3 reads CASSLDRGLGEAFF. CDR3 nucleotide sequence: TGTGCCAGCAGTTTAGACAGGGGGCTTGGTGAAGCTTTCTTT.

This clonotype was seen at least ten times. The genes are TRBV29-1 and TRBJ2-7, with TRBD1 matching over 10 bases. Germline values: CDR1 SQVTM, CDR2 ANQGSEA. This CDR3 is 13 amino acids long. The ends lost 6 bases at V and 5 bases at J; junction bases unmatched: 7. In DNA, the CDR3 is TGCAGCGTCGAGACGACAGGGGGCGACGAGCAGTACTTC. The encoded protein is CSVETTGGDEQYF.

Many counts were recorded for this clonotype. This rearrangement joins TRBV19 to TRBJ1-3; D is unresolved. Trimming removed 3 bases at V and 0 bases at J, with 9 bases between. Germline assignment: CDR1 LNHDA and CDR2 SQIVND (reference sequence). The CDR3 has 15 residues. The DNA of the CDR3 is TGTGCCAGTAGTATGGGAATGAACTCTGGAAACACCATATATTTT. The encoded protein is CASSMGMNSGNTIYF.

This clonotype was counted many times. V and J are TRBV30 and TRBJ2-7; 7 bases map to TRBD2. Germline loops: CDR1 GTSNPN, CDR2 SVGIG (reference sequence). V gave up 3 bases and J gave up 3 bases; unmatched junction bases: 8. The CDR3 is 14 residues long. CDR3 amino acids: CAWSVGGEGYEQYF. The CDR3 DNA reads TGTGCCTGGAGCGTTGGGGGGGAAGGCTACGAGCAGTACTTC.